The 27 T cell receptor beta chains in this list originate from one sample, sequenced in a study of vaccination and CD4 T cells after COVID-19. Researchers used the Oncomine TCR Beta short-read assay to sequence DNA from cultured CD4+ T cells. In TCRdb, the PCR reads were re-called with MiXCR into one record per CDR3 protein. This table holds about 13,000 distinct CDR3 sequences, 52% found once. Their antigen targets remain unknown. The treatment here: roughly 11-day PBMC culture with coronavirus spike peptide pools or control peptides (ViraFEST assay). The source material was CD4+ T cells from blood, cultured in vitro. The receptors were gathered from a human donor who had recovered from COVID-19.

This chain joins TRBV5-1 and TRBJ1-5; 9 nucleotides match TRBD1. The length of the CDR3 is 16 residues. V lost 0 bases, J lost 1 base, and 2 bases stayed unmatched. Germline lookup yields CDR1 SGHRS and CDR2 YFSETQ. Here the CDR3 reads CASSLDGTGSNQPQHF. Written as DNA, the CDR3 is TGCGCCAGCAGCTTGGATGGGACAGGGAGCAATCAGCCCCAGCATTTT.

This sequence joins TRBV20-1 and TRBJ2-7, with D possibly being TRBD1 (6 bases). V dropped 5 bases and J dropped 0 bases, with 14 bases sitting between them. The CDR3 spans 14 residues. Germline CDR1 and CDR2: DFQATT and SNEGSKA (reference sequence). In DNA form, the CDR3 reads TGCAGTGCTGAAGAGGACAGATTCTCCTACGAGCAGTACTTC. This codes for CSAEEDRFSYEQYF.

The V call is TRBV7-2, the J call TRBJ1-1; a weak D match, TRBD1 (5 bases). CDR3 size: 14 residues. The germline V and J ends were trimmed by 1 base and 5 bases, with 11 bases remaining between them. The germline V gene encodes CDR1 SGHTA and CDR2 FQGNSA. The DNA for the CDR3 is TGTGCCAGCAGCTTAGGGGGGATTTCGACTGAAGCTTTCTTT. Translation: CASSLGGISTEAFF.

The chain links TRBV29-1 to TRBJ2-7; 7 nucleotides match TRBD2. CDR3 length equals 14 residues. Germline V gene data show CDR1 as SQVTM and CDR2 as ANQGSEA. V shed 7 bases, J shed 0 bases, and the junction held 9 bases outside the gene matches. CDR3 in DNA: TGCAGCGCATCGCGGGGGTCCCACTCCTACGAGCAGTACTTC. Amino acid sequence: CSASRGSHSYEQYF.

This clonotype turned up a few times. The chain uses TRBV10-3 and TRBJ1-5, with D tentatively TRBD1 (5 bases). Trimming shortened V by 5 bases and J by 0 bases, and 8 bases separated the two germline ends. Per germline, CDR1 ENHRY and CDR2 SYGVKD. The CDR3 covers 14 residues. CDR3 sequence: CAISRGYSNQPQHF. CDR3 DNA: TGTGCCATCAGTCGGGGCTATAGCAATCAGCCCCAGCATTTT.

This chain joins TRBV7-2 and TRBJ1-4; D uncertain. The CDR3 runs 13 residues. Trimming stripped 2 bases from V and 7 bases from J, with 8 bases between. From germline, CDR1 is SGHTA and CDR2 FQGNSA. The CDR3 region is CASSLIRGEKLFF. Written as DNA, the CDR3 is TGTGCCAGCAGCTTAATTCGGGGTGAAAAACTGTTTTTT.

The chain carries TRBV10-3 and TRBJ2-2, with D possibly TRBD2 on 5 matching bases. With 10 bases removed from V and 1 base from J, the gap between germline ends came to 10 bases. CDR3 length equals 13 residues. Germline assignment: CDR1 ENHRY and CDR2 SYGVKD. Here the CDR3 DNA reads TGTGCCACCTGGACTCGGAACACCGGGGAGCTGTTTTTT. This gives the protein CATWTRNTGELFF.

The chain links TRBV5-1 to TRBJ2-5; D possibly matches TRBD1 or TRBD2 (6 bases each). Germline V gene sequence: CDR1 SGHRS, CDR2 YFSETQ. V lost 0 bases and J lost 5, with 14 bases in between. This CDR3 is 15 amino acids long. This CDR3 is CASSLDVGGSETQYF. The DNA of the CDR3 is TGCGCCAGCAGCTTGGACGTAGGGGGGAGTGAGACCCAGTACTTC.

This chain links TRBV21-1 with TRBJ1-6. TRBV21-1 constitutes a pseudogene. There are 15 residues in the CDR3. CDR3 region: CASSKLGLCNSPLHF. The CDR3 region has the DNA TGTGCCAGCAGCAAGCTGGGATTGTGTAATTCACCCCTCCACTTT.

This chain links TRBV4-3 with TRBJ2-5; 11 bases agree with TRBD1. The V gene's germline CDR1 is LGHNA and CDR2 YSLEER. The trim removed 4 bases at V and 4 bases at J, leaving 8 bases unmatched. The length of the CDR3 is 16 residues. CDR3 bases: TGCGCCAGCAGCCCGGGCCGGGACAGGGGGGGAGAGACCCAGTACTTC. Amino acid sequence: CASSPGRDRGGETQYF.

This clonotype was picked up a small number of times. The CDR3 DNA sequence: TGTGCCAGCAGCAAACTGGAATCGACAGGGGTGGACTATGGCTACACCTTC. Protein sequence: CASSKLESTGVDYGYTF. The V call is TRBV21-1, the J call TRBJ1-2; the D call in the table, TRBD1, was not verified against the DNA. TRBV21-1 is a recognized pseudogene. The CDR3 spans 17 residues.

This clonotype was found a few times. This chain uses TRBV7-2 with TRBJ2-1; D is possibly TRBD1 (6 bases). In germline, CDR1 is SGHTA, CDR2 FQGNSA. V lost 3 bases and J lost 9, with 9 bases in between. This CDR3 is 12 amino acids long. CDR3 coding DNA: TGTGCCAGCAGCTTTACAGGGCGTGAGCAGTTCTTC. Its translation: CASSFTGREQFF.

J is TRBJ1-2 and V is TRBV19; D gene ambiguous. Trimming took 7 bases from V and 6 from J, leaving 12 bases between them. This CDR3 contains 12 residues. Germline CDR1 and CDR2: LNHDA and SQIVND (reference sequence). CDR3 sequence: CASNIGGDGYTF. CDR3 DNA: TGTGCCAGTAACATCGGCGGGGATGGCTACACCTTC.

The chain combines TRBV18 with TRBJ2-5; D is unresolved. The CDR3 covers 11 residues. The germline CDR1 and CDR2 sequences are KGHSH and LQKENI. Trimming removed 3 bases at V and 5 bases at J, with 4 bases between. CDR3 residues: CASSPDETQYF. CDR3 nucleotide sequence: TGTGCCAGCTCACCTGATGAGACCCAGTACTTC.

The chain is built from TRBV28 and TRBJ1-5; TRBD1 matches 7 bases. The ends lost 5 bases at V and 3 bases at J; junction bases unmatched: 7. The germline gives CDR1 MDHEN, CDR2 SYDVKM. The CDR3 is 15 amino acids. The DNA for the CDR3 is TGTGCCAGCAGTCCCGTGACAGGGCACAATCAGCCCCAGCATTTT. Translated, it gives CASSPVTGHNQPQHF.

Details on this clonotype: At one end the junction does not follow the germline gene, possibly because of a read error. CDR3 DNA: TGTGCCAGCAGCTTGGAGGGGGCCCAGTACTTC. This sequence encodes CASSLEGAQYF. V usage is TRBV5-3 and J usage is TRBJ2-5; D may correspond to TRBD1 or TRBD2 (6 bases each). TRBV5-3 is marked as an open reading frame, function uncertain. The CDR3 has 11 amino acids.

The V call is TRBV4-1, the J call TRBJ2-2; 12 bases are a match to TRBD1. Looked up from germline, CDR1 is MGHRA and CDR2 is YSYEKL. The CDR3 spans 17 residues. With 8 bases clipped from V and 2 bases from J, the junction kept 9 bases outside the gene matches. The CDR3 loop reads CASSTGQGAPNTGELFF. For the CDR3, the DNA is TGCGCCAGCTCAACGGGACAGGGGGCGCCTAACACCGGGGAGCTGTTTTTT.

This clonotype was seen a few times. The chain has TRBV6-1 and TRBJ1-6; TRBD1 might be the D (6 bases). The V end was cut by 11 bases, the J end by 0 bases, with 8 bases between. The CDR3 length is 13 residues. Germline-derived CDR1 and CDR2 are MNHNS and SASEGT. In DNA form, the CDR3 reads TGTGCCGGACAGAGCTCCTATAATTCACCCCTCCACTTT. This encodes CAGQSSYNSPLHF.

This clonotype was seen a handful of times. The V call is TRBV20-1, the J call TRBJ1-5; TRBD1 aligns across 8 bases. Looked up from germline, CDR1 is DFQATT and CDR2 is SNEGSKA (reference sequence). With V trimmed by 6 bases and J by 0 bases, 13 bases remained unmatched. This CDR3 contains 17 residues. The CDR3 protein is CSAKTGVRVGSNQPQHF. The CDR3 region has the DNA TGCAGTGCCAAGACAGGGGTGAGGGTAGGTAGCAATCAGCCCCAGCATTTT.

This clonotype appeared once. The V gene is TRBV5-4, the J gene TRBJ2-7, with D uncertain. The CDR3 is made up of 14 amino acids. Trimming removed 0 bases from V and 3 bases from J, with 10 bases in between. Germline V CDR1 and CDR2: SGHNT, YYREEE (reference sequence). The CDR3 protein is CASSLGAAIYEQYF. Written as DNA, the CDR3 is TGTGCCAGCAGCTTGGGGGCAGCGATCTACGAGCAGTACTTC.

This rearrangement joins TRBV2 to TRBJ2-5; D might be TRBD2 (5 bases). Looked up from germline, CDR1 is SNHLY and CDR2 is FYNNEI. The length of the CDR3 is 13 residues. Between the trimmed V and J ends, which lost 6 bases and 4 bases, there was a span of 12 bases. The CDR3 coding sequence is TGTGCCAGCAGAGCGGCCCTCGGAGAGACCCAGTACTTC. Amino acids: CASRAALGETQYF.

This chain joins TRBV28 and TRBJ1-1, with D perhaps matching TRBD1 (6 bases). V lost 10 bases and J 0 bases, leaving 12 bases between the germline ends. The CDR3 is 13 residues long. Germline values: CDR1 MDHEN, CDR2 SYDVKM. CDR3 amino acids: CATFGGMNTEAFF. DNA for the CDR3: TGTGCCACCTTTGGGGGCATGAACACTGAAGCTTTCTTT.

This clonotype was seen a handful of times. The chain employs TRBV15 and TRBJ2-2; either TRBD1 or TRBD2 may supply D (5 bases each). The CDR3 spans 16 residues. Trimming stripped 1 base from V and 4 bases from J, with 13 bases between. CDR1 LNHNV and CDR2 YYDKDF come from the germline V gene (reference sequence). CDR3 bases: TGTGCCACCAGCAGAGGAAGGGGCGCGGGCACCGGGGAGCTGTTTTTT. This codes for CATSRGRGAGTGELFF.

The chain employs TRBV20-1 and TRBJ2-3, with D uncertain. The CDR3 consists of 13 residues. The V gene lost 8 bases and the J gene lost 2 bases, with 14 bases spanning the gap. CDR1 is DFQATT, CDR2 SNEGSKA, per germline (reference sequence). Written as DNA, the CDR3 is TGCAGTCCCCCGGGTCTATTCACAGATACGCAGTATTTT. Residues: CSPPGLFTDTQYF.

The V and J genes are TRBV20-1 and TRBJ2-7; TRBD2 might be the D (6 bases). The germline V and J ends were trimmed by 7 bases and 0 bases, with 16 bases remaining between them. The germline V gene encodes CDR1 DFQATT and CDR2 SNEGSKA (reference sequence). The CDR3 extends over 14 amino acids. The CDR3 DNA reads TGCAGTGTCCCTTACCCGGGAGCCTCCTACGAGCAGTACTTC. Translation: CSVPYPGASYEQYF.

The gene calls are TRBV11-2 and TRBJ2-7; D remains ambiguous. Germline V gene lookup returns CDR1 SGHAT and CDR2 FQNNGV. CDR3 length: 17 amino acids. Trimming cost V 4 bases and J 1 base, with 20 bases left between them. CDR3 residues: CASSSLRRASKSYEQYF. CDR3 DNA sequence: TGTGCCAGCAGCTCTTTGCGCCGGGCCTCAAAATCCTACGAGCAGTACTTC.

The chain links TRBV20-1 to TRBJ1-3; D call uncertain. The CDR3 spans 14 residues. Germline V lookup: CDR1 DFQATT, CDR2 SNEGSKA (reference sequence). Deletions cut 7 bases from V and 0 bases from J, with 13 bases between. CDR3 sequence reads: CSVLSLSSGNTIYF. DNA of the CDR3: TGCAGTGTTCTCAGTCTCAGCTCTGGAAACACCATATATTTT.